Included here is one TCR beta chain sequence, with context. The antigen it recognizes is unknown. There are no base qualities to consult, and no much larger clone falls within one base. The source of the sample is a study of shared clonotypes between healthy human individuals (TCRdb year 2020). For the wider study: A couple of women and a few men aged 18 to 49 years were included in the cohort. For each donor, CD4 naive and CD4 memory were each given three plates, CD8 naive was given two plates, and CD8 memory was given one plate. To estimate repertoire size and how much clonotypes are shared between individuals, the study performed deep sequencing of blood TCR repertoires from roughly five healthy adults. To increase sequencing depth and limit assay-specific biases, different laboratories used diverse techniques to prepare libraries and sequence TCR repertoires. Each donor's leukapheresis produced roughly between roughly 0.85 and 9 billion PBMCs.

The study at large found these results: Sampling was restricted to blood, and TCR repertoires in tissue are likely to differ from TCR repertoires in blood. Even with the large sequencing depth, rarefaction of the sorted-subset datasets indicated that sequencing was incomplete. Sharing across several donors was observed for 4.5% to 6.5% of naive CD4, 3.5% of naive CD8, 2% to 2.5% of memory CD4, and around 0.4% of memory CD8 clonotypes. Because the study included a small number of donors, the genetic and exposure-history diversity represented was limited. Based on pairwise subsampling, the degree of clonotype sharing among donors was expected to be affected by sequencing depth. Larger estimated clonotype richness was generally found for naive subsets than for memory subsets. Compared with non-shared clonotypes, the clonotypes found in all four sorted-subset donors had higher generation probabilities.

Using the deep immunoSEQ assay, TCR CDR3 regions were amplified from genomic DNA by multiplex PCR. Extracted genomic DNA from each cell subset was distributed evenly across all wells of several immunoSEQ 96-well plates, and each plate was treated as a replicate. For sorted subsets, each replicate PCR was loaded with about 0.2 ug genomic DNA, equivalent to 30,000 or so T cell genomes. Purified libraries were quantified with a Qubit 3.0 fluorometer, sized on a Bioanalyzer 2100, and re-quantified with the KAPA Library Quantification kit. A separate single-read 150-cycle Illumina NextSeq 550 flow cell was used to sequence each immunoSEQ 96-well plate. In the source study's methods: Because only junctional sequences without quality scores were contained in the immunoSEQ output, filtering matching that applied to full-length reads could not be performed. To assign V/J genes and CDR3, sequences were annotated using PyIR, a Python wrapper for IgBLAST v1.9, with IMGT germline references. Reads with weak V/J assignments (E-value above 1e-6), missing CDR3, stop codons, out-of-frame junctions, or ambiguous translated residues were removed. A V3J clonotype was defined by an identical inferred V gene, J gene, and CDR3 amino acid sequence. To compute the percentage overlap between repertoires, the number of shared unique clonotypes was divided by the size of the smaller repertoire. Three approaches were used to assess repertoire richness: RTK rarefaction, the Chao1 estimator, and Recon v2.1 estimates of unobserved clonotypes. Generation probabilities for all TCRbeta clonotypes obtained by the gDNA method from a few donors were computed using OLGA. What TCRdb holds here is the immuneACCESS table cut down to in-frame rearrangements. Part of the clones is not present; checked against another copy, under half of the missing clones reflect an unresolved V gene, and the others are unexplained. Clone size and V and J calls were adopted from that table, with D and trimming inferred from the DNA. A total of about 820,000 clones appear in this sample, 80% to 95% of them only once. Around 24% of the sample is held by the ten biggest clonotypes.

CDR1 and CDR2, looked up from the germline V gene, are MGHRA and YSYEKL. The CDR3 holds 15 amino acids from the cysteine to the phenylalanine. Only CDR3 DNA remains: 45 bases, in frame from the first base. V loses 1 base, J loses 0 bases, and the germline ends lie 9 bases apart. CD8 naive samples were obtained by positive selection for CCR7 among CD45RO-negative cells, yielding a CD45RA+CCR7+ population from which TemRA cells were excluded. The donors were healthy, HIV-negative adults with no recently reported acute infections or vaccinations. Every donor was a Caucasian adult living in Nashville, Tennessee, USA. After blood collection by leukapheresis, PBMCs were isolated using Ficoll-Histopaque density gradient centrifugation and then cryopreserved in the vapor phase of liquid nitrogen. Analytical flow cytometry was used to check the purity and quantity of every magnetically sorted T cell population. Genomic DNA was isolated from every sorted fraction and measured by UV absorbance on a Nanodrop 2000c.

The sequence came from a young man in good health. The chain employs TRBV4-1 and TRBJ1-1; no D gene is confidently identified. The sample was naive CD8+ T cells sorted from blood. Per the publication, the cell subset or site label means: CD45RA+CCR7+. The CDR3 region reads CASSQVFAMNTEAFF. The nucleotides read TGCGCCAGCAGCCAAGTCTTCGCCATGAACACTGAAGCTTTCTTT.